This TCR beta chain comes out of a study of early T cells in non-severe SARS-CoV-2 infection. Overall study context: Whole-blood bulk RNA, unsorted, was sequenced, and chains were unpaired.

The germline gives CDR1 LNHDA, CDR2 SQIVND (reference sequence). This CDR3 region has 15 residues. The V and J ends lost 5 bases and 7 bases respectively, with 18 bases between them. Using its own MiXCR run on the 5' RACE reads, TCRdb lists one record per CDR3 protein. This sample has around 100,000 distinct CDR3 sequences, with roughly 15% found just once. The chain uses TRBV19 and TRBJ1-5; a possible D gene is TRBD1 (5 bases). The TCR originated in an adult who was a healthcare worker with PCR-confirmed SARS-CoV-2 infection or an uninfected control (not recorded which). Input material: whole blood. CDR3 coding DNA: TGTGCCAGTAGTTTCAACCGGGACTCCCGCCAGCCCCAGCATTTT. Amino acids: CASSFNRDSRQPQHF.